This TCR beta chain appears in the sequencing data of a study of blood T cell repertoires in COVID-19. Looking at the study overall: Material from acute and convalescent COVID-19 was sourced from the United States, Italy and Spain.

The CDR3 is made up of 15 amino acids. V lost 3 bases to trimming and J lost 0 bases; unmatched junction nucleotides: 1. CDR1 is LNHDA, CDR2 SQIVND, per germline (reference sequence). As processed by the authors: Cell counts per sample came from amplifying reference gene primers. Sequencing used immunoSEQ multiplex PCR; TCRdb keeps in-frame clones, though not all of them. V, J and clone size were drawn from that table, and D and trimming were deduced from the DNA. The sample carries approximately 300,000 clones, around 88% recorded once. The chain recombines TRBV19 with TRBJ2-7; 11 bases match TRBD2. Sequencing was performed on peripheral blood. The receptor comes from a woman in her fifties or sixties with acute or convalescent COVID-19. CDR3 sequence reads: CASSITSGSSYEQYF. The CDR3 nucleotides are TGTGCCAGTAGTATTACTAGCGGGAGCTCCTACGAGCAGTACTTC.